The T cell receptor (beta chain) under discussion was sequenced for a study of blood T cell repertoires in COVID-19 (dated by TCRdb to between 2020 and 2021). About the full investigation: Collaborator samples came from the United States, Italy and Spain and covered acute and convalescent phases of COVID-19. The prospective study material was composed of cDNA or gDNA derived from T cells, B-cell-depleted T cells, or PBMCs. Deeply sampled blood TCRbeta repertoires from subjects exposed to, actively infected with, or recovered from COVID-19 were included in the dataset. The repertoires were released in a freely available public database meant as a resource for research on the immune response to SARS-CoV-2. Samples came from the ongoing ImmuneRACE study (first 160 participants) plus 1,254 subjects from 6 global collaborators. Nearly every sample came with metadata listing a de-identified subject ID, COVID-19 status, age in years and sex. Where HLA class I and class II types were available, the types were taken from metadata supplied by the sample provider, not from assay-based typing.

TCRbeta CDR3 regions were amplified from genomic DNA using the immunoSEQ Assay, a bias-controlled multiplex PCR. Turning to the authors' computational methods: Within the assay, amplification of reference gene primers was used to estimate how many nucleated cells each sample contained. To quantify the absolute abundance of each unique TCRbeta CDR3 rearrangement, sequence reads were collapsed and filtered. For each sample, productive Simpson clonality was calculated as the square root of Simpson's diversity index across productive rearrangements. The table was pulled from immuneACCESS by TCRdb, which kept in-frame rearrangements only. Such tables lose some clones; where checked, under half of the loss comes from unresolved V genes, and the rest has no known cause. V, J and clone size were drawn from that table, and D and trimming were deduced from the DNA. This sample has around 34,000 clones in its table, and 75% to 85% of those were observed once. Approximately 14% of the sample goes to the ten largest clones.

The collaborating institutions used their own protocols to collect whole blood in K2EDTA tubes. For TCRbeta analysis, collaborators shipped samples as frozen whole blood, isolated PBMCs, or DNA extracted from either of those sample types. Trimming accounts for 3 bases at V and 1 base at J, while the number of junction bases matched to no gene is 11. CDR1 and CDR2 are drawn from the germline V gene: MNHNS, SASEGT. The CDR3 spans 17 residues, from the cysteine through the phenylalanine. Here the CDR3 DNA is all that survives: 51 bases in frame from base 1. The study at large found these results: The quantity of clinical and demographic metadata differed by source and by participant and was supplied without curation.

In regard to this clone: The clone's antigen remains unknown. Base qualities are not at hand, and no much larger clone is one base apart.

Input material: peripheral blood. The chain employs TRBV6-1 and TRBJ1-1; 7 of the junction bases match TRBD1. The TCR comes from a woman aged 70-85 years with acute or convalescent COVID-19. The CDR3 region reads CASSDRPLGQRNTEAFF. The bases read TGTGCCAGCAGTGATCGGCCCCTGGGACAGCGGAACACTGAAGCTTTCTTT.